Detailed here is one TCR beta chain. Its target is not known. The data originate from a study of naive and memory T cell subsets. Overall study findings and caveats: From naive to CM, EM and EMRA, diversity decreased and Gini increased.

The beta constant-region primer was an equimolar mix of two oligonucleotides covering TRBC1 and TRBC2. Ligated cDNA was amplified by four rounds of PCR with nested alpha and beta constant-region primers and SP2. A 12-nucleotide UMI and the SP2 primer were added to the cDNA 3' end by oligonucleotide ligation. TCRdb analysed the UMI-ligation and nested PCR reads with MiXCR anew, one entry per CDR3 protein. The data show 130,000 or so distinct CDR3 sequences, with roughly 32% seen just once and 0.75% to 1% held by the top ten. The germline CDR1 and CDR2 sequences are DFQATT and SNEGSKA (reference sequence). CDR3 length equals 15 residues. The V gene lost 5 bases and the J gene lost 2 bases, with 16 bases spanning the gap.

The sample comprised central memory CD4+ T cells from blood. The V and J genes are TRBV20-1 and TRBJ1-5; D call uncertain. The sequence came from a human donor in good health. CDR3 DNA sequence: TGCAGTGCTCCCCTATCGGGGAATCGCAATCAGCCCCAGCATTTT. The encoded protein is CSAPLSGNRNQPQHF.